Listed below are T cell receptor beta chains from one sample, sequenced in a study of CD8+CD57+ T cells in acquired aplastic anemia. TCRdb used MiXCR to reprocess the reads, holding one entry per CDR3 protein. The repertoire holds roughly 180,000 distinct CDR3 sequences, with roughly 65% as singletons. The sequencing sample was made of sorted CD4+, CD8+, or CD8+CD57+ T cells (not recorded which) from PBMCs. Receptor source: a human donor with aplastic anemia. The CDR3 runs from the conserved cysteine through the conserved F or W. A D gene is named only where the DNA matches it firmly. Size is omitted from some rows. Given values are once, few, many or a class for expanded clones.

D: .; size: few; J: TRBJ2-7; V: TRBV4-2; DNA: TGTGCCAGCAGCCAAGAATTGTCCAACTACGAGCAGTACTTC; CDR3: CASSQELSNYEQYF
D: TRBD2; size: few; J: TRBJ2-3; V: TRBV19; DNA: TGTGCCAGTTCCCTCCGGGGACTAGCGGTCACAGATACGCAGTATTTT; CDR3: CASSLRGLAVTDTQYF
D: TRBD1; size: .; J: TRBJ2-7; V: TRBV4-1; DNA: TGCGCCAGCAGCCTAGACAGGGGGCCCGGGCAGTACTTC; CDR3: CASSLDRGPGQYF
D: .; size: .; J: TRBJ2-5; V: TRBV29-1; DNA: TGCAGCGCCCTAGACTGGGCCGCCCAGTACTTC; CDR3: CSALDWAAQYF
D: .; size: few; J: TRBJ2-7; V: TRBV20-1; DNA: TGCAGTGCGCACAGTGGGGCCAACGAGCAGTACTTC; CDR3: CSAHSGANEQYF
D: .; size: .; J: TRBJ1-2; V: TRBV20-1; DNA: TGCAGTGCTAGGGAAAGAGGCTACACCTTC; CDR3: CSARERGYTF
D: .; size: .; J: TRBJ2-3; V: TRBV24-1; DNA: TGTGCCACCAGTGAGGCTAGCCTTGGGACAGATACGCAGTATTTT; CDR3: CATSEASLGTDTQYF
D: .; size: .; J: TRBJ2-7; V: TRBV24-1; DNA: TGTGCCACCAGTGCCCTAGGATTACACGAGCAGTACTTC; CDR3: CATSALGLHEQYF
D: TRBD1; size: once; J: TRBJ1-5; V: TRBV7-9; DNA: TGTGCCAGCAGCTTAGGGACAGGGGGCCCGAGCAATCAGCCCCAGCATTTT; CDR3: CASSLGTGGPSNQPQHF
D: .; size: .; J: TRBJ1-5; V: TRBV30; DNA: TGTGCCTGGAGCCTACTTGGTCAGCCCCAGCATTTT; CDR3: CAWSLLGQPQHF
D: .; size: .; J: TRBJ1-4; V: TRBV20-1; DNA: TGCAGTGCTAGGACTAATGAAAAACTGTTTTTT; CDR3: CSARTNEKLFF
D: .; size: .; J: TRBJ1-6; V: TRBV7-2; DNA: TGTGCCAGCAGCACCAACCCGAAACTAGGGGCGGGTTCACCCCTCCACTTT; CDR3: CASSTNPKLGAGSPLHF
D: TRBD1; size: many; J: TRBJ1-1; V: TRBV5-8; DNA: TGTGCCAGCAGTACCAATACAGGGGAAATTGAAGCTTTCTTT; CDR3: CASSTNTGEIEAFF
D: TRBD1; size: .; J: TRBJ2-2; V: TRBV7-8; DNA: TGTGCCAGCAGCCCACAGGGGACGAACACCGGGGAGCTGTTTTTT; CDR3: CASSPQGTNTGELFF
D: .; size: .; J: TRBJ1-3; V: TRBV10-2; DNA: TGCGCCAGCAGCTGGGAGGGCTCGGGAAACACCATATATTTT; CDR3: CASSWEGSGNTIYF
D: TRBD1; size: .; J: TRBJ2-7; V: TRBV29-1; DNA: TGCAGCGTTCGTCGACAGGGTGTCCACGAGCAGTACTTC; CDR3: CSVRRQGVHEQYF
D: .; size: .; J: TRBJ1-5; V: TRBV19; DNA: TGTGCCAGTAGTCTCCGGGACGTTTATAGCAATCAGCCCCAGCATTTT; CDR3: CASSLRDVYSNQPQHF
D: .; size: .; J: TRBJ1-5; V: TRBV25-1; DNA: TGTGCCAGCAGGGGTTCAGGGGAGCAGCCCCAGCATTTT; CDR3: CASRGSGEQPQHF
D: .; size: .; J: TRBJ2-5; V: TRBV11-2; DNA: TGTGCCAGCAGCTTGACTAACAGCCAAGAGACCCAGTACTTC; CDR3: CASSLTNSQETQYF
D: .; size: .; J: TRBJ1-1; V: TRBV5-1; DNA: TGCGCCAGCAGTGATGCCGGGGGGGCTGAAGCTTTCTTT; CDR3: CASSDAGGAEAFF
D: .; size: .; J: TRBJ2-7; V: TRBV19; DNA: TGTGCCAGTAGTATAGCAGGGGAGCAGTACTTC; CDR3: CASSIAGEQYF
D: TRBD1; size: .; J: TRBJ1-4; V: TRBV15; DNA: TGTGCCACCAGCAGAGGACCGGGACAGGGGAATGAAAAACTGTTTTTT; CDR3: CATSRGPGQGNEKLFF
D: .; size: .; J: TRBJ2-1; V: TRBV7-8; DNA: TGTGCCAGCAGCTTAGTTGGACTACGCAATGAGCAGTTCTTC; CDR3: CASSLVGLRNEQFF
D: .; size: few; J: TRBJ2-2; V: TRBV20-1; DNA: TGCAGTGCTAGAGTGGACAGTGGGTGGTCCAGGGAGCTGTTTTTT; CDR3: CSARVDSGWSRELFF
D: .; size: few; J: TRBJ1-1; V: TRBV19; DNA: TGTGCCAGTAGGGCACAGGGGAACACTGAAGCTTTCTTT; CDR3: CASRAQGNTEAFF
D: .; size: .; J: TRBJ1-6; V: TRBV9; DNA: TGTGCCAGCAGCTCTCACCCGAATTCACCCCTCCACTTT; CDR3: CASSSHPNSPLHF
D: .; size: .; J: TRBJ2-6; V: TRBV20-1; DNA: TGCAGTGCTAGAGCAGGGGCTGGGGCCAACGTCCTGACTTTC; CDR3: CSARAGAGANVLTF
D: .; size: few; J: TRBJ2-7; V: TRBV5-1; DNA: TGCGCCAGCAGCTTGGGGACAGTGACCTACGAGCAGTACTTC; CDR3: CASSLGTVTYEQYF